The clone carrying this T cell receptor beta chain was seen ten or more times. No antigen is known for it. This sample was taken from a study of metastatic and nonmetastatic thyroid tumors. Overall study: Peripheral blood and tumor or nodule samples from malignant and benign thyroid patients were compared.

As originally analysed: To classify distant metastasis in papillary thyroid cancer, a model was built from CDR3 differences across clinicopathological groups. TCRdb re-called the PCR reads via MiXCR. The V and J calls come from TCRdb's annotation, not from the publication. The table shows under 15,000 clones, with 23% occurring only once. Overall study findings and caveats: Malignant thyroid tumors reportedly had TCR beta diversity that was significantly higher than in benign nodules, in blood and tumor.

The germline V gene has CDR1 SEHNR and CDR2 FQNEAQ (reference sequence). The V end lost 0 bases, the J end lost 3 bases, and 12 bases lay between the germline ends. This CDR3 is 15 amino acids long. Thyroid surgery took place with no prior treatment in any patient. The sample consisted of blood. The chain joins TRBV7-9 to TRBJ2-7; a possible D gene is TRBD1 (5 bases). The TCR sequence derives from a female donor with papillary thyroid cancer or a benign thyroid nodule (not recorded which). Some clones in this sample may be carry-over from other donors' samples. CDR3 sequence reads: CASSLARQGGYEQYF. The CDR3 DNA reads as TGTGCCAGCAGCTTAGCGCGGCAGGGTGGCTACGAGCAGTACTTC.